This T cell receptor (beta chain) was obtained from a study of blood T cell repertoires in COVID-19. There are 13 residues in the CDR3. The V gene end was trimmed by 5 bases and the J gene end by 3 bases; junction bases not matched to a gene: 0. Germline CDR1 is GTSNPN and CDR2 is SVGIG (reference sequence). Original data processing: Reference gene primer amplification yielded estimated nucleated cell counts. This table comes from immunoSEQ multiplex PCR, and its TCRdb copy is limited to in-frame clones, with some not included. V, J and clone size are those of that table, while D and trimming were read from the DNA. Among 50,000 to 65,000 clones listed, 80% to 95% were seen once.

This receptor was identified in a human donor in a cohort sampled during active COVID-19. Sequencing used peripheral blood. V usage is TRBV30 and J usage is TRBJ2-1, with 11 nucleotides matching TRBD2. CDR3 amino acids: CAWGTSGYNEQFF. CDR3 in DNA: TGTGCCTGGGGGACTAGCGGCTACAATGAGCAGTTCTTC.